This T cell receptor beta chain was documented in a study of cytomegalovirus exposure and HLA in healthy donors. Study results and caveats: CMV serostatus alone was available as immune exposure information. Later analysis suggested most CMV-associated TCR beta chains were HLA-restricted.

PCR amplification relied on 60 Vbeta primers (plus 13 Jbeta primers). Produced via immunoSEQ multiplex PCR; TCRdb's table is partial and in-frame only. The table includes 95,000 to 100,000 clones, 60% to 75% detected once. For this clone: The antigen remains unidentified.

V was cut by 8 bases and J by 2 bases, with 16 bases left in between. The CDR3 contains 14 residues. CDR1 MNHEY and CDR2 SMNVEV come from the germline V gene (reference sequence). The chain couples TRBV27 to TRBJ2-7, with unresolved D. The sequenced sample consisted of PBMCs. The sequence derives from a woman aged 40 to 50 in good health and CMV-seronegative. The CDR3 nucleotides read TGTGCCAGCCGTCGACTGGGTAACACCTACGAGCAGTACTTC. This sequence encodes CASRRLGNTYEQYF.